Listed below are T cell receptor beta chains from one sample, sequenced in a study of memory CD4+ T cells and cytomegalovirus serostatus. Sequencing used immunoSEQ multiplex PCR; TCRdb keeps in-frame clones, though not all of them. Here the sample spans about 56,000 clones, over 80% being singletons. The sample comprised memory CD4+ T cells from blood. The receptors come from an adult in good health and CMV-seronegative. Each CDR3 is given with its conserved first and last residue.

V gene	J gene	CDR3 length	CDR3 protein
TRBV19	TRBJ1-5	14	CASSIARGNQPQHF
TRBV7-3	TRBJ2-7	13	CASSSAGGREQYF
TRBV4-1	TRBJ1-5	16	CASSQPSRGADQPQHF
TRBV28	TRBJ1-5	14	CASSPGHPNQPQHF
TRBV19	TRBJ1-1	13	CASTRGGATEAFF
TRBV7-9	TRBJ2-6	13	CASNPSGANVLTF
TRBV6-5	TRBJ1-2	14	CASSRTVGNYGYTF
TRBV6-1	TRBJ1-2	15	CASRRVGDLGYGYTF
TRBV7-2	TRBJ1-2	13	CASSRDRLYGYTF
TRBV28	TRBJ1-2	14	CASSSGINTYGYTF
TRBV7-2	TRBJ2-7	15	CASSLVAGPTYEQYF
TRBV4-2	TRBJ1-4	14	CASSPQAGDEKLFF
TRBV7-2	TRBJ1-2	13	CASSPGGSNGYTF
TRBV7-9	TRBJ1-1	15	CASSLAGGRGAEAFF
TRBV6-4	TRBJ1-3	13	CASLESSGNTIYF
TRBV7-2	TRBJ2-5	19	CASSPRQGLAGTKQETQYF
TRBV5-5	TRBJ2-2	15	CASSLGDSNTGELFF
TRBV5-6	TRBJ2-3	18	CASSLALAGARGTDTQYF
TRBV4-2	TRBJ1-5	14	CASSQDWGSQPQHF
TRBV7-8	TRBJ1-3	15	CASSSGGYSGNTIYF
TRBV7-6	TRBJ2-2	15	CASSLEGQGSGELFF
TRBV5-6	TRBJ1-6	17	CASSSPGRFVLDSPLHF
TRBV29-1	TRBJ2-7	11	CSVATAYEQYF
TRBV7-9	TRBJ2-3	12	CASSSTGNSQYF
TRBV29-1	TRBJ2-5	14	CSVGVGGVGETQYF
TRBV6-1	TRBJ2-7	14	CASSRTWDIYEQYF
TRBV5-4	TRBJ1-1	13	CASSHTPDVQAFF
TRBV30	TRBJ2-4	17	CAWRPPTGLSAKNIQYF
TRBV19	TRBJ2-2	15	CASSMDRVGTGELFF
TRBV4-1	TRBJ1-2	16	CASSQGTVVRNYGYTF